Listed below are T cell receptor beta chains from one sample, sequenced in a study of shared clonotypes between healthy human individuals. The method was immunoSEQ multiplex PCR; TCRdb's version includes in-frame clones alone and lacks a portion of them. The sample holds over 400,000 clones, roughly 95% seen once. Material for sequencing was naive CD4+ T cells sorted from blood. The receptors stem from a woman in her 30s in good health. Both conserved end residues are part of each CDR3. The D gene is left open where the match is weak. Size is omitted from some rows. Given values are once, few, many or a class for expanded clones.

d_gene | len | abundance | j_gene | v_gene | CDR3nt | CDR3aa
- | 12 | - | TRBJ2-3 | TRBV2 | TGTGCCAGCAGGGACCTCACAGATACGCAGTATTTT | CASRDLTDTQYF
TRBD2 | 17 | - | TRBJ2-1 | TRBV28 | TGTGCCAGCAGGCCTCCGGGACTAGCGGGAGTGTCCAATGAGCAGTTCTTC | CASRPPGLAGVSNEQFF
- | 18 | - | TRBJ1-2 | TRBV19 | TGTGCCAGTAGTATAGATTTTACAGCCGGGCCCTTTAACTATGGCTACACCTTC | CASSIDFTAGPFNYGYTF
- | 13 | - | TRBJ1-1 | TRBV7-8 | TGTGCCAGCAGCTTAGAGAGGAACACTGAAGCTTTCTTT | CASSLERNTEAFF
- | 13 | - | TRBJ2-5 | TRBV28 | TGTGCCAGCAGTTTATCTAGCGTAGAGACCCAGTACTTC | CASSLSSVETQYF
- | 15 | - | TRBJ1-1 | TRBV18 | TGTGCCAGCTCACCACTGGACAGTTTGAACACTGAAGCTTTCTTT | CASSPLDSLNTEAFF
TRBD1 | 15 | - | TRBJ2-7 | TRBV6-1 | TGTGCCAGCGTAGTTTTTGGACAGGGGGTTTACGAGCAGTACTTC | CASVVFGQGVYEQYF
- | 15 | - | TRBJ2-3 | TRBV6-1 | TGTGCCAGCAGTGGGACTAACTCTAGCACAGATACGCAGTATTTT | CASSGTNSSTDTQYF
- | 14 | - | TRBJ1-1 | TRBV19 | TGTGCCAGTAGTAATAGGGTTCTCTTCACTGAAGCTTTCTTT | CASSNRVLFTEAFF
TRBD2 | 14 | - | TRBJ2-5 | TRBV5-4 | TGTGCCAGCACGTCGCGGGAGACGGAGGAGACCCAGTACTTC | CASTSRETEETQYF
- | 14 | - | TRBJ1-1 | TRBV6-1 | TGTGCCAGCAGTGAAGACCGACTGAACACTGAAGCTTTCTTT | CASSEDRLNTEAFF
- | 14 | once | TRBJ2-1 | TRBV5-1 | TGCGCCAGCAGCTCGGGAGGGGGCCCAGGTGAGCAGTTCTTC | CASSSGGGPGEQFF
- | 14 | - | TRBJ2-7 | TRBV5-1 | TGCGCCAGCAGCCCGACGGTCGGGACCTACGAGCAGTACTTC | CASSPTVGTYEQYF
- | 16 | - | TRBJ1-4 | TRBV5-4 | TGTGCCAGCAGCTCCGGAGGGGACGCAAGTAATGAAAAACTGTTTTTT | CASSSGGDASNEKLFF
- | 15 | - | TRBJ1-2 | TRBV6-5 | TGTGCCAGCAGTTACTCAAACAGACAGAGGGGCTACTACACCTTC | CASSYSNRQRGYYTF
TRBD1 | 15 | - | TRBJ1-2 | TRBV11-2 | TGTGCCAGCAGCCCAGGGGACAGCGACTCCTATGGCTACACCTTC | CASSPGDSDSYGYTF
- | 15 | - | TRBJ1-2 | TRBV28 | TGTGCCAGCAGCCTCGGGGGTCGCTTGACGGATGGCTACACCTTC | CASSLGGRLTDGYTF
- | 14 | - | TRBJ2-3 | TRBV5-4 | TGTGCCAGCAGCATCCGGACTAGCACAGATACGCAGTATTTT | CASSIRTSTDTQYF
TRBD1 | 15 | - | TRBJ1-4 | TRBV7-9 | TGTGCCAGCAGCACGATTCAGGGGGCGCGTGAAAAACTGTTTTTT | CASSTIQGAREKLFF
- | 17 | - | TRBJ1-5 | TRBV7-9 | TGTGCCAGCAGCTACCACCGGGTAGGGGCGTCCAATCAGCCCCAGCATTTT | CASSYHRVGASNQPQHF
TRBD1 | 13 | - | TRBJ1-2 | TRBV6-5 | TGTGCCAGCAGGGCCGGACAGGGGGGTGGCTACACCTTC | CASRAGQGGGYTF
TRBD1 | 17 | - | TRBJ2-5 | TRBV7-8 | TGTGCCAGCAGTTCGTTATTTGGACAGGGTTTGATGGAGACCCAGTACTTC | CASSSLFGQGLMETQYF